The text below deals with one TCR beta chain. The antigen is not known. This sample was taken from a study of graft-versus-host responses after intestinal transplantation. Trimming removed 5 bases from V and 4 bases from J; junction bases left unmatched: 8. This CDR3 is built from 15 residues. The V gene's germline CDR1 is SNHLY and CDR2 FYNNEI. General observations from the study: Early post-transplant falls in HvG clones accompanied the peak levels of circulating GvH clones.

Sequencing used immunoSEQ multiplex PCR; TCRdb keeps in-frame clones, though not all of them. Here the sample spans some 130,000 clones, roughly nine tenths being singletons. This TCR was recovered from a human donor who received an intestinal transplant. The J gene is TRBJ2-3, the V gene TRBV2, with 8 bases that match TRBD1. The sample here was unstimulated CD4+ T cells sorted from spleen or lymph node cells, taken before intestinal transplant. The CDR3 protein is CASSSQGAQADTQYF. The CDR3, as DNA: TGTGCCAGCAGTTCCCAGGGGGCGCAGGCAGATACGCAGTATTTT.